This T cell receptor (beta chain) was sequenced in a study of cytomegalovirus exposure and HLA in healthy donors. Both 60 Vbeta primers and 13 Jbeta primers went into the PCR. Clones were read by immunoSEQ multiplex PCR, and TCRdb kept only the in-frame ones, dropping some. The table lists 110,000 to 150,000 clones, roughly 75% of them singletons. Study outcomes and limitations: In a later analysis, an Asian-associated ancestry cluster reportedly showed fewer N-insertions than the roughly 730-donor mean.

CDR1 and CDR2 from the germline V gene are LGHNA and YNFKEQ. This CDR3 has 17 residues. Trimming removed 1 base at V and 1 base at J, with 15 bases between. With regard to this clone: The antigen is unknown.

The rearrangement links TRBV4-2 to TRBJ2-3; D may be TRBD1 (6 bases). Input material: PBMCs. The receptor was isolated from a man aged 35 to 55 in good health and CMV-seronegative. The CDR3, as DNA: TGTGCCAGCAGCCAAGGTGGTCCAGGGGCCGGCACAGATACGCAGTATTTT. It encodes CASSQGGPGAGTDTQYF.